This T cell receptor (beta chain) is drawn from a study of blood T cells in healthy people across ages. The germline gives CDR1 MDHEN, CDR2 SYDVKM. The CDR3 length is 14 residues. The germline V and J ends were trimmed by 6 bases and 4 bases, with 16 bases remaining between them. With regard to this clonotype: Its antigen is unknown.

Extracted total RNA amounted to at least 5.5 micrograms for each sample. Study conclusions and caveats: Across the age range, TCR beta diversity per million T cells fell in a roughly linear way. In long-lived donors, naive CD4+ cell counts and diversity exceeded those of aged donors.

Next came a second PCR, run for about 7 to 12 cycles, which used a sample-barcoded 5' primer along with a J-beta primer mix. TCRdb re-called the 5' RACE reads through MiXCR, storing one row per CDR3 protein. The top ten clones hold roughly a quarter of a sample with approximately 790,000 distinct CDR3 sequences, about 62% of them seen once. The TCR sequence derives from a young man in good health. The rearrangement uses TRBV28 and TRBJ2-7; D gene ambiguous. The sequencing sample was made of blood. The CDR3 region has the DNA TGTGCCAGCAGCGTAGCCCTCAGCAGATACGAGCAGTACTTC. Residues: CASSVALSRYEQYF. The full variable domain, rest sourced from reference TRBV28 and TRBJ2-7, is DVKVTQSSRYLVKRTGEKVFLECVQDMDHENMFWYRQDPGLGLRLIYFSYDVKMKEKGDIPEGYSVSREKKERFSLILESASTNQTSMYLCASSVALSRYEQYFGPGTRLTVT.